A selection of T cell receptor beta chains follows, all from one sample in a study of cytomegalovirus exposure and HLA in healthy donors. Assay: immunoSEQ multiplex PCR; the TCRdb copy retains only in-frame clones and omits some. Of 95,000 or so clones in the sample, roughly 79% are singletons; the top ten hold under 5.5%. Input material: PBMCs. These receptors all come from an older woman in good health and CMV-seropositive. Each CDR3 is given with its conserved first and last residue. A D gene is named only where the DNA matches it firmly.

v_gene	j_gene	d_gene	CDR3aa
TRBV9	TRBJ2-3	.	CASSVGDGSTDTQYF
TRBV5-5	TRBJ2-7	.	CASSLGGESEQYF
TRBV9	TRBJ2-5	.	CASSVEGRKQETQYF
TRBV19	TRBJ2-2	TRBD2	CASSNSGLLKSGELFF
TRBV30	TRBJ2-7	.	CAWRTGSYEQYF
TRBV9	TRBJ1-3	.	CASSPSTGNTIYF
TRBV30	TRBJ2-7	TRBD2	CAWTSDRTSGRAGEQYF
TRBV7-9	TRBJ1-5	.	CSSSSSTGGRGNQPQHF
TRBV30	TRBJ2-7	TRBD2	CAWSLGEGYEQYF
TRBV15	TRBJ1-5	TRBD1	CATSMRQGYQPQHF
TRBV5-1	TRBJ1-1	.	CASSLNTNTEAFF
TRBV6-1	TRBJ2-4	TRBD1	CASSEGDRVSKNIQYF
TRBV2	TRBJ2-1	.	CASSDPIAPYNEQFF
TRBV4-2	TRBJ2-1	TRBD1	CASSQDPDRGQFF
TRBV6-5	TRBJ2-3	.	CASRPLGRITDTQYF
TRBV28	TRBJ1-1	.	CASSSHGGVNTEAFF
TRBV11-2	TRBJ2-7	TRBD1	CASSLGQGAYEQYF
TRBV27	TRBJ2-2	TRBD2	CASTPSGTAGELFF
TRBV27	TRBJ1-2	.	CASSFWRGLRKSYTF
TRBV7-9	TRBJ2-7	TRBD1	CSSSWGQGLSYEQYF
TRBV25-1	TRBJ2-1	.	CASSPSTLSSYNEQFF
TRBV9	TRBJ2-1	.	CASSVYNSFSYNEQFF
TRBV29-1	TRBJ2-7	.	CSVRVDRTSYEQYF
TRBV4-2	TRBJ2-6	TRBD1	CASSPFARQGTSGANVLTF